The T cell receptor (beta chain) under discussion was sequenced for a study of blood T cell repertoires in COVID-19 (dated by TCRdb to the early 2020s). Some background on the complete study: The collaborator samples originated in the United States, Italy and Spain and spanned the acute and convalescent phases of COVID-19. HLA class I and class II types, where available, came from metadata supplied by the sample provider rather than from assay-based typing. The prospective study material was composed of cDNA or gDNA derived from T cells, B-cell-depleted T cells, or PBMCs. Nearly every sample came with metadata listing a de-identified subject ID, COVID-19 status, age in years and sex. Samples were obtained from the ongoing ImmuneRACE study (first 160 participants) and from roughly 1,300 subjects provided by 6 global collaborators. The repertoires were made available in a free public database intended to serve as a resource for research on the immune response to SARS-CoV-2. The dataset comprised deeply sampled blood TCRbeta repertoires from subjects exposed to, actively infected with, or recovered from COVID-19. What the authors observed across the whole study: Clinical and demographic metadata were provided uncurated, with the amount varying by source and participant.

TCRbeta CDR3 regions were amplified from genomic DNA by means of the immunoSEQ Assay, a bias-controlled multiplex PCR. In the paper's pipeline: Nucleated cell counts per sample were estimated from amplification of reference gene primers within the assay. To quantify the absolute abundance of each unique TCRbeta CDR3 rearrangement, sequence reads were collapsed and filtered. Productive Simpson clonality was computed per sample as the square root of Simpson's diversity index over productive rearrangements. Drawn from immuneACCESS, this table holds only the in-frame rearrangements with V and J called that TCRdb kept. Clones are partly lost; checked studies trace under half to an unresolved V gene and leave the rest unexplained. The DNA gave D and trimming, while V, J and clone size come from that table. Present in this sample are around 170,000 clones, 89% of which were seen just once. The ten biggest clones cover around 2.9% of the sample.

On this clone: Its antigen has not been determined. The record has no base qualities; no much larger clone is one base away.

Whole blood was collected in K2EDTA tubes by collaborating institutions according to the institutions' own protocols. For TCRbeta analysis, collaborators shipped samples as frozen whole blood, isolated PBMCs, or DNA extracted from either of those sample types. Here V drops 4 bases and J drops 6 bases, and the junction holds 11 bases not matched to any gene. From the germline V gene (reference sequence), CDR1 is LGHDT and CDR2 is YNNKEL. The CDR3 contains 16 residues, cysteine and phenylalanine counted. Just CDR3 DNA is preserved here, 48 bases in frame from base 1. Sequencing was carried out using peripheral blood. The clonotype was recovered from a man in his 60s with acute or convalescent COVID-19. The chain was built from TRBV3-1 (or the pseudogene TRBV3-2) and TRBJ2-3, and 9 bases in between align with TRBD2. The CDR3 sequence is CASSRSSSGELDTQYF. In nucleotides, the sequence is TGTGCCAGCAGCCGCAGCTCTAGCGGGGAGTTGGATACGCAGTATTTT.